The source of this T cell receptor beta chain is a study of T cells in Graves' hyperthyroidism and ophthalmopathy. Study results and limitations: Peripheral blood also featured most of the thyroid clonotypes expanded above 0.001. Separating ophthalmopathy from stable hyperthyroidism was achieved by a 13 V-J model.

Amplification of TCR beta CDR3 regions was performed using RNA transcripts as template. Primed by the HTBI set, a first-round RT-PCR was run on the TCR CDR3. A single record per CDR3 protein comes from TCRdb applying MiXCR to the multiplex PCR reads. The sample lists around 620,000 distinct CDR3 sequences; just over 45% were seen once. The V gene's germline CDR1 is KGHDR and CDR2 SFDVKD. The CDR3 contains 14 residues. V shed 4 bases, J shed 2 bases, and the junction held 4 bases outside the gene matches. It was uncontrolled infection, other autoimmune disease, pregnancy or lactation that excluded patients. A word on this clonotype: Its antigen is not identified.

This receptor was taken from an adult woman with Graves' disease, either hyperthyroidism or ophthalmopathy (not recorded which). Material for sequencing was peripheral blood or thyroid tissue (not recorded which). The chain uses TRBV24-1 and TRBJ2-7; 7 nucleotides align to TRBD1. Written as DNA, the CDR3 is TGTGCCACCAGTGAAGGACAGGTAACCTACGAGCAGTACTTC. This codes for CATSEGQVTYEQYF.